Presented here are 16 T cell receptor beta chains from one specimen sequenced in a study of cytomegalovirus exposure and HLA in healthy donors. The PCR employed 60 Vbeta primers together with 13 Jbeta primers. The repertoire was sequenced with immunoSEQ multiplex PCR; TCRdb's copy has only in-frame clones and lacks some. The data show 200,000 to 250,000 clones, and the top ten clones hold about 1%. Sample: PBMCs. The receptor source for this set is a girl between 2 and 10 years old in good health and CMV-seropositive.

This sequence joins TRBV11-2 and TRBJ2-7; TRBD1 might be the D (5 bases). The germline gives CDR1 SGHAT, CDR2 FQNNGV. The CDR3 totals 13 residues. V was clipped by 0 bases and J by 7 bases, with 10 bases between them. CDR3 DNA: TGTGCCAGCAGCTTAGAAGGGAAGGGGGAGCAGTACTTC. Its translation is CASSLEGKGEQYF.

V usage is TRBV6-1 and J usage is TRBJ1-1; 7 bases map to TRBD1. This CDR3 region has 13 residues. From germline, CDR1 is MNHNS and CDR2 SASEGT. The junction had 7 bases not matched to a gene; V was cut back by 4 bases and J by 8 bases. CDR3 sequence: CASSVTTGREAFF. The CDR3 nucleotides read TGTGCCAGCAGTGTAACGACAGGGCGGGAAGCTTTCTTT.

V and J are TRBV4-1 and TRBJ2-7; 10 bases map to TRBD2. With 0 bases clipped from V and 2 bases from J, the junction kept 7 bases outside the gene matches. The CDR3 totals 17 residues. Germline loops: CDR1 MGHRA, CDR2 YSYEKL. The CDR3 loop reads CASSQDPGLADPYEQYF. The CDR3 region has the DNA TGCGCCAGCAGCCAAGACCCTGGACTAGCGGATCCCTACGAGCAGTACTTC.

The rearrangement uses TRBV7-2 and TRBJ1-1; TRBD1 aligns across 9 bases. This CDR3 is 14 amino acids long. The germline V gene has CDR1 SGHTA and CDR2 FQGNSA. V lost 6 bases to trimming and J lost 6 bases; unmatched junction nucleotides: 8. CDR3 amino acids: CASRRDRASAEAFF. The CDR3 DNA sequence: TGTGCCAGCAGGCGGGACAGGGCTAGCGCTGAAGCTTTCTTT. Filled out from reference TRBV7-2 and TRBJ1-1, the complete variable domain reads GAGVSQSPSNKVTEKGKDVELRCDPISGHTALYWYRQSLGQGLEFLIYFQGNSAPDKSGLPSDRFSAERTGGSVSTLTIQRTQQEDSAVYLCASRRDRASAEAFFGQGTRLTVV.

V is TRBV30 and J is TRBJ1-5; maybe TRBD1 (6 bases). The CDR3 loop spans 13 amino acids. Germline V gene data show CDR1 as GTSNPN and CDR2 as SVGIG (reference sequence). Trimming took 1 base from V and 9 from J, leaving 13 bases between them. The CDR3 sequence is CAWSGGGPGPQHF. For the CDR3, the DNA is TGTGCCTGGAGTGGTGGGGGCCCCGGGCCCCAGCATTTT.

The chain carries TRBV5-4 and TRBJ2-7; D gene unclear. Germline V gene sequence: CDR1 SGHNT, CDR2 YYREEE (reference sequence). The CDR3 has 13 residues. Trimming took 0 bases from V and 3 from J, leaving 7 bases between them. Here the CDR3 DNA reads TGTGCCAGCAGCTTGGACAAACGCTACGAGCAGTACTTC. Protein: CASSLDKRYEQYF.

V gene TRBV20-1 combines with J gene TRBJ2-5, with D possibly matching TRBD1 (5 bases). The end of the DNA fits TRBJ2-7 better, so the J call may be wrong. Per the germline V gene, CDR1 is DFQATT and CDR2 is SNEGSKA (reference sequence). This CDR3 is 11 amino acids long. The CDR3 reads CSVGQGYEQYF. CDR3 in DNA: TGCAGTGTTGGGCAGGGCTACGAGCAGTACTTC.

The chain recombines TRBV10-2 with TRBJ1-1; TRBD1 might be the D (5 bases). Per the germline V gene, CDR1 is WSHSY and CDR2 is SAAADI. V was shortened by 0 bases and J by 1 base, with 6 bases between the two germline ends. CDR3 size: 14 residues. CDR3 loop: CASSESGGNTEAFF. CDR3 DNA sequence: TGCGCCAGCAGTGAGTCGGGGGGGAACACTGAAGCTTTCTTT.

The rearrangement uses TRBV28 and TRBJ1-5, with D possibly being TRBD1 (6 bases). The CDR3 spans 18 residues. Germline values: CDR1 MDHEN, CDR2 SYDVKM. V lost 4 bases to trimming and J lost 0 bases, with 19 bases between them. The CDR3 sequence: CASSSLPGGQNSNQPQHF. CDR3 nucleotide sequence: TGTGCCAGCAGTTCACTCCCGGGGGGGCAAAATAGCAATCAGCCCCAGCATTTT.

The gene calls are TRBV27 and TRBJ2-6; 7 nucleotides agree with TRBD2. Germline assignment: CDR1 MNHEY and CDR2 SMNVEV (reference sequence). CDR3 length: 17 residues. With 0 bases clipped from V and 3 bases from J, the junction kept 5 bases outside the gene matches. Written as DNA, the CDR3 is TGTGCCAGCAGTTTATCGTGGGGGGGGTTTGGGGCCAACGTCCTGACTTTC. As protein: CASSLSWGGFGANVLTF. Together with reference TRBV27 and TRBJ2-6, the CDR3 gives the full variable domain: EAQVTQNPRYLITVTGKKLTVTCSQNMNHEYMSWYRQDPGLGLRQIYYSMNVEVTDKGDVPEGYKVSRKEKRNFPLILESPSPNQTSLYFCASSLSWGGFGANVLTFGAGSRLTVL.

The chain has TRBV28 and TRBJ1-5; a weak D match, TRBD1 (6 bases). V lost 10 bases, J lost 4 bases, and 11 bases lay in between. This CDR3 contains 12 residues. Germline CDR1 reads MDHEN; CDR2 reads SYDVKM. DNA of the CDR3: TGTGCCACAGGACAGCCAAATCAGCCCCAGCATTTT. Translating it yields CATGQPNQPQHF.

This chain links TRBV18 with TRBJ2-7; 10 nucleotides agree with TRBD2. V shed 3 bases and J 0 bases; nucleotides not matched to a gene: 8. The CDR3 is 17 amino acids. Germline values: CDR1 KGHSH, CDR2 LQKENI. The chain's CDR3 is CASSPLAGEGGSYEQYF. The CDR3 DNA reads TGTGCCAGCTCACCTCTAGCGGGAGAAGGGGGCTCCTACGAGCAGTACTTC.

DNA of the CDR3: TGCGCCAGCAGTGCGGACAGTCCCTACGAGCAGTACTTC. Protein: CASSADSPYEQYF. The V and J genes are TRBV10-1 and TRBJ2-7, with D possibly TRBD1 on 6 matching bases. Germline V gene sequence: CDR1 WNHNN, CDR2 SYGVQD (reference sequence). The V end lost 4 bases, the J end lost 2 bases, and 9 bases lay between the germline ends. The CDR3 sequence is 13 residues long.

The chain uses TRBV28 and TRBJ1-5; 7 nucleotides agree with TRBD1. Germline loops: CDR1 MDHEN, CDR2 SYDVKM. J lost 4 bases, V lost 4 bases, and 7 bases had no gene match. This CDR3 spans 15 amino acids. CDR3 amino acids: CASSSPGQPNQPQHF. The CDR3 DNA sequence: TGTGCCAGCAGTTCACCGGGACAGCCTAATCAGCCCCAGCATTTT. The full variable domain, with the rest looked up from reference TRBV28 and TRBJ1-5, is DVKVTQSSRYLVKRTGEKVFLECVQDMDHENMFWYRQDPGLGLRLIYFSYDVKMKEKGDIPEGYSVSREKKERFSLILESASTNQTSMYLCASSSPGQPNQPQHFGDGTRLSIL.

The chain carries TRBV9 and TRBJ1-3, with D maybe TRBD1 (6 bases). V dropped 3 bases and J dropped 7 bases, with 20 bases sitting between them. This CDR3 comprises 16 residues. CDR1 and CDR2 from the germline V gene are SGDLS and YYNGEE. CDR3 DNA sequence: TGTGCCAGCAGCGCCTCGACAGGAGTAATTGGGAACACCATATATTTT. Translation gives CASSASTGVIGNTIYF.

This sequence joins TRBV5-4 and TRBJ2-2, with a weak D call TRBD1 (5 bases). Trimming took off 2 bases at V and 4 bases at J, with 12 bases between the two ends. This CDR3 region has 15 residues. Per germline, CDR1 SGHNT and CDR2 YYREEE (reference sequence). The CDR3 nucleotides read TGTGCCAGCAGCTTAAACAGGTTTGGCACCGGGGAGCTGTTTTTT. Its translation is CASSLNRFGTGELFF.